The present TCR beta chain was sequenced within a study of blood T cells in healthy people across ages. Researchers isolated at least 7 million PBMCs per sample. The use of a sample-barcoded 5' primer and a J-beta primer mix characterized a second PCR of 7 to 11 cycles. TCRdb reprocessed the 5' RACE reads via MiXCR and lists one record per CDR3 protein. The table includes hundreds of thousands of distinct CDR3 sequences, around 45% detected once. The material sequenced was blood. This receptor was identified in a woman between 55 and 75 years old in good health.

CDR3: CASSVGGRVETQYF. CDR3 nucleotide sequence: TGTGCCAGCAGCGTTGGCGGGAGGGTGGAGACCCAGTACTTC. The J gene is TRBJ2-5, the V gene TRBV9; 9 bases map to TRBD2. The CDR3 spans 14 residues. The V segment lost 2 bases and the J segment 5 bases; nucleotides outside the gene matches: 4. CDR1 and CDR2 from the germline V gene are SGDLS and YYNGEE.